This T cell receptor (beta chain) was captured by sequencing in a study of Graves' ophthalmopathy and Graves' hyperthyroidism. Findings and limits, study-wide: Thyroid clonotypes that were expanded above 0.001 frequency mostly also appeared in blood.

Hyperthyroidism in these 18- to 65-year-old patients was newly diagnosed, lasting under 2 months. Exclusion applied to patients with other autoimmune diseases, uncontrolled infections, pregnancy or lactation. PBMCs stemmed from over 9.5 ml of fresh peripheral blood. The sample holds many counts of this clonotype. Its target is not known. Beta-chain TCR CDR3 regions were amplified from RNA transcripts. First-round RT-PCR relied on HTBI primers, and a second-round multiplex PCR came next. TCRdb re-called the multiplex PCR reads with MiXCR, one entry per CDR3 protein. This repertoire shows under 800,000 distinct CDR3 sequences, around a fifth found once; its top ten account for around 6.5%. The receptor was derived from a woman under 30 with stable Graves' hyperthyroidism. Some clones in this sample may be carry-over from other donors' samples. The sample taken for sequencing was peripheral blood.

CDR3 sequence (DNA): TGTGCCAGCAGTTTAACTCGGCAGGGGGGCTACACCTTC. Residues: CASSLTRQGGYTF. The rearrangement uses TRBV12-3 or TRBV12-4 and TRBJ1-2; the D gene is possibly TRBD1 (6 bases). This CDR3 has 13 residues. V was shortened by 2 bases and J by 8 bases, with 12 bases between the two germline ends.